In this sample, the clone carrying this TCR beta chain turned up a few times. No antigen is known for it. V lost 2 bases, J lost 1 base, and 7 bases stayed unmatched. Germline assignment: CDR1 SGHVS and CDR2 FNYEAQ. The CDR3 is 17 amino acids. The data belong to a study of CD8 T cells in ankylosing spondylitis. Study observations and caveats: Blood of patients with ankylosing spondylitis appeared to be characterized by a TCR beta motif of roughly eight highly homologous variants. As reported, disease-linked clones showed significant enrichment in matched ankylosing spondylitis synovial fluid.

Each CDR3 protein gets one entry after TCRdb re-called the 5' RACE reads with MiXCR. The sample gives roughly 670,000 distinct CDR3 sequences, roughly 20% of which show up once; about 20% is in the top ten. The chain carries TRBV7-6 and TRBJ2-3; 9 bases map to TRBD2. The sequence came from a male donor with ankylosing spondylitis. The sample was blood, either unsorted or a sorted T cell fraction (not recorded which). DNA of the CDR3: TGTGCCAGCAGCTTAAACGCGGGAGGGGGGGGCACAGATACGCAGTATTTT. It codes for CASSLNAGGGGTDTQYF.